Below, 10 T cell receptor beta chains from the same sample are listed, as sequenced in a study of blood T cell repertoires in COVID-19. Here immunoSEQ multiplex PCR was the method, and the copy in TCRdb shows in-frame clones only, minus some. The sample gives about 180,000 clones, about 84% of which show up once; under 9.5% is in the top ten. Sequenced sample: PBMCs or T cells enriched from blood (not recorded which). These receptors all stem from a woman in her twenties or thirties who had recovered from COVID-19.

The J gene is TRBJ1-4, the V gene TRBV5-1; 8 positions match TRBD1. Trimming took 4 bases from V and 6 from J; bases not matched to a gene: 5. Per the germline V gene, CDR1 is SGHRS and CDR2 is YFSETQ. CDR3 length: 14 amino acids. The CDR3 region has the DNA TGCGCCAGCAGCAGGACAGGGCCAGATGAAAAACTGTTTTTT. It specifies CASSRTGPDEKLFF.

The chain employs TRBV4-1 and TRBJ1-2, with TRBD1 matching 7 bases. The germline V gene has CDR1 MGHRA and CDR2 YSYEKL. The CDR3 covers 15 residues. V was pared by 4 bases and J by 4 bases, with 9 bases of the junction left unmatched. As DNA, the CDR3 is TGCGCCAGCAGCCGAGTTGCAGGGGGACTCTATGGCTACACCTTC. The encoded protein is CASSRVAGGLYGYTF.

The J gene is TRBJ1-1, the V gene TRBV30; TRBD1 is a possible D gene (5 bases). CDR3 length: 12 residues. Germline loops: CDR1 GTSNPN, CDR2 SVGIG (reference sequence). Trimming took off 8 bases at V and 1 base at J, with 11 bases between the two ends. CDR3 DNA sequence: TGTGCCGGGCCGGGGGGGAACACTGAAGCTTTCTTT. It specifies CAGPGGNTEAFF. The full variable domain, in which reference TRBV30 and TRBJ1-1 provide the parts outside the CDR3, is SQTIHQWPATLVQPVGSPLSLECTVEGTSNPNLYWYRQAAGRGLQLLFYSVGIGQISSEVPQNLSASRPQDRQFILSSKKLLLSDSGFYLCAGPGGNTEAFFGQGTRLTVV.

The chain uses TRBV28 and TRBJ1-1, with D uncertain. The germline gives CDR1 MDHEN, CDR2 SYDVKM. Between the trimmed V and J ends, which lost 8 bases and 0 bases, there was a span of 19 bases. The CDR3 spans 16 residues. CDR3 residues: CASLQFTVPMNTEAFF. For the CDR3, the DNA is TGTGCCAGCCTACAATTTACAGTCCCCATGAACACTGAAGCTTTCTTT.

V is TRBV10-3 and J is TRBJ1-5, with a tentative D call TRBD1 (6 bases). V was trimmed by 10 bases and J by 0 bases, leaving 13 bases between them. Germline CDR1 is ENHRY and CDR2 is SYGVKD. This CDR3 spans 14 amino acids. This CDR3 reads CASQDRYSNQPQHF. The CDR3 DNA is TGTGCCAGTCAAGACAGGTATAGCAATCAGCCCCAGCATTTT.

The CDR3 DNA is TGTGCCAGCAGCTCTAGCCCCATTGGCGCAGATACGCAGTATTTT. As protein: CASSSSPIGADTQYF. V gene TRBV7-9 combines with J gene TRBJ2-3; the D gene is possibly TRBD2 (5 bases). The CDR3 is made up of 15 amino acids. Trimming took off 4 bases at V and 4 bases at J, with 15 bases between the two ends. Germline V gene lookup returns CDR1 SEHNR and CDR2 FQNEAQ (reference sequence).

This clone is a singleton in its sample. This chain joins TRBV30 and TRBJ1-1, with a possible D match to TRBD1 (6 bases). Looked up from germline, CDR1 is GTSNPN and CDR2 is SVGIG (reference sequence). Trimming removed 0 bases at V and 4 bases at J, with 9 bases between. The CDR3 sequence is 13 residues long. The CDR3: CAWSVVRGTEAFF. CDR3 bases: TGTGCCTGGAGTGTGGTCAGGGGCACTGAAGCTTTCTTT.

The chain employs TRBV6-2 or TRBV6-3 and TRBJ1-5; TRBD1 matches 8 bases. The length of the CDR3 is 18 residues. With V trimmed by 3 bases and J by 6 bases, 16 bases remained unmatched. CDR1 is MNHEY and CDR2 is SVGEGT in the germline V gene. The CDR3 DNA follows: TGTGCCAGCAGTTATGCAGGGGGCGGGCTGCTACGGGGTCAGCCCCAGCATTTT. It translates to CASSYAGGGLLRGQPQHF.

The chain employs TRBV9 and TRBJ1-3; TRBD1 matches 7 bases. The trim removed 0 bases at V and 2 bases at J, leaving 17 bases unmatched. Germline CDR1 reads SGDLS; CDR2 reads YYNGEE. The CDR3 runs to 20 residues. The CDR3: CASSVAGTEIPARAGNTIYF. CDR3 nucleotides: TGTGCCAGCAGCGTAGCCGGGACAGAGATACCCGCCCGGGCTGGAAACACCATATATTTT.

Here the CDR3 DNA reads TGTGCCAGCAGTTACCCCGGGACAGGGTACTACGAGCAGTACTTC. Translation: CASSYPGTGYYEQYF. The V gene is TRBV7-8, the J gene TRBJ2-7; 9 bases align to TRBD1. CDR1 is SGHVS and CDR2 is FQNEAQ in the germline V gene. The CDR3 contains 15 residues. The V gene end was trimmed by 6 bases and the J gene end by 3 bases; junction bases not matched to a gene: 9.